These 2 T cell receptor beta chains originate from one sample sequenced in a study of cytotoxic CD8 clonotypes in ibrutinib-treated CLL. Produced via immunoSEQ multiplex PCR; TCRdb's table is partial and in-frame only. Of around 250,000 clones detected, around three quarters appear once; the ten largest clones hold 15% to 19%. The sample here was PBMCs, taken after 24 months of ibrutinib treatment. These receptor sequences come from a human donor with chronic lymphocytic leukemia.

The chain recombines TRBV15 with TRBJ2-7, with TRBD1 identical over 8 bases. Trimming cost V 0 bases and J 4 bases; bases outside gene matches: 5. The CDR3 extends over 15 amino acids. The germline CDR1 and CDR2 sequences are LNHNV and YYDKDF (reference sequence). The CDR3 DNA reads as TGTGCCACCAGCAGAGACGGACAGGGTCAATACGAGCAGTACTTC. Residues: CATSRDGQGQYEQYF.

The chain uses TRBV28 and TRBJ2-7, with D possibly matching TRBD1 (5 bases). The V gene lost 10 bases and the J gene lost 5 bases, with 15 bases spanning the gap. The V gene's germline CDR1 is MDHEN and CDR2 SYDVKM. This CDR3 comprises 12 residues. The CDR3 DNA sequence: TGTGCCACAGTAAGGGGTTATGACGAGCAGTACTTC. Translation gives CATVRGYDEQYF.